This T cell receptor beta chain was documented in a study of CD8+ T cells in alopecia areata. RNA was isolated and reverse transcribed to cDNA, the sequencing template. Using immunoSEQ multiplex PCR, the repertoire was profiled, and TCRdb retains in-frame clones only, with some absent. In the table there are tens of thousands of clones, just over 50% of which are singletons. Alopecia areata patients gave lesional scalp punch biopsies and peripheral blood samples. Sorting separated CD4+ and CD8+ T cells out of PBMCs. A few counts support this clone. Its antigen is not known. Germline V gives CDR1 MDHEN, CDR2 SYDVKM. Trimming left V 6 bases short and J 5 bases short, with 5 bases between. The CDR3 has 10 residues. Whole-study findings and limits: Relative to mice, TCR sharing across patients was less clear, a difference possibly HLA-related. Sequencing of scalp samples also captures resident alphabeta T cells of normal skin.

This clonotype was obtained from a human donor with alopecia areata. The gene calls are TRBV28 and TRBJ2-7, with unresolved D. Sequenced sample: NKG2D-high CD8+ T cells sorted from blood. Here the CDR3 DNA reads TGTGCCAGCAGCCATGACGAGCAGTACTTC. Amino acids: CASSHDEQYF.